Sequencing of this T cell receptor (beta chain) was carried out in a study of blood T cell repertoires in COVID-19. Study at large: Sample material is recorded as cDNA or gDNA derived from T cells, B-cell-depleted T cells, or PBMCs.

CDR1 and CDR2 (germline): MNHEY, SVGAGI. The CDR3 covers 13 residues. V lost 2 bases, J lost 10 bases, and 14 bases lay in between. Sequenced by immunoSEQ multiplex PCR; TCRdb stores in-frame clones only, minus some. Among some 96,000 clones listed, less than 95% were seen once. Sample: peripheral blood. The source of this sequence is a man aged 55 to 70 with acute or convalescent COVID-19. V usage is TRBV6-5 and J usage is TRBJ1-1; no definite D call. The CDR3 region is CASSYTDGEGAFF. In DNA, the CDR3 is TGTGCCAGCAGTTACACCGACGGGGAGGGAGCTTTCTTT.